This T cell receptor beta chain was captured by sequencing in a study of blood T cell repertoires in COVID-19 (dated by TCRdb to 2019 to 2021). The study in broad terms: Samples from collaborators originated in the United States, Italy and Spain and spanned both the acute and convalescent phases of COVID-19. The prospective study material was composed of cDNA or gDNA derived from T cells, B-cell-depleted T cells, or PBMCs. Sample metadata almost always included a de-identified subject ID, COVID-19 status, age in years and sex. Where HLA class I and class II types were available, the types were taken from metadata supplied by the sample provider, not from assay-based typing. Deeply sampled blood TCRbeta repertoires from subjects exposed to, actively infected with, or recovered from COVID-19 were included in the dataset. A freely available public database, intended as a resource for researchers studying the immune response to SARS-CoV-2, is where the repertoires were released. Samples came from the ongoing ImmuneRACE study (first 160 participants) plus 1,254 subjects from 6 global collaborators.

V lost 4 bases and J lost 5 bases, and the count of bases not matched to a germline gene is 10. CDR1 LGHDT and CDR2 YNNKEL were looked up in the germline V gene (reference sequence). There are 16 amino acids in the CDR3, from cysteine to phenylalanine inclusive. Here the CDR3 DNA is all that survives: 48 bases in frame from base 1. Study-wide findings and limitations: Clinical and demographic metadata were provided uncurated, with the amount varying by source and participant.

Note on this clone: The specificity of this receptor is unknown. The sample holds no much larger clone one base away, and base qualities are not on file.

TCRbeta CDR3 regions were amplified from genomic DNA using the immunoSEQ Assay, a bias-controlled multiplex PCR. Turning to the authors' computational methods: Within the assay, amplification of reference gene primers was used to estimate how many nucleated cells each sample contained. To quantify the absolute abundance of each unique TCRbeta CDR3 rearrangement, sequence reads were collapsed and filtered. For each sample, productive Simpson clonality was calculated as the square root of Simpson's diversity index over productive rearrangements. This is the immuneACCESS table as TCRdb keeps it, with only in-frame sequences that have V and J called. A part of the clones is gone; compared with another copy, unresolved V genes explain less than half, and the rest is unexplained. That table is the source of V, J and clone size, and D and trimming were worked out from the DNA. Here the sample has under 350,000 clones; 65% to 90% occur a single time. The top ten constitute about an eighth of the sample.

Whole blood was collected in K2EDTA tubes by collaborating institutions according to the institutions' own protocols. For TCRbeta analysis, collaborator samples were shipped as frozen whole blood, as isolated PBMCs, or as DNA extracted from either sample type. The rearranged segments are TRBV3-1 (or the pseudogene TRBV3-2) and TRBJ2-5, and 10 bases in between align with TRBD1. This clonotype was obtained from a human donor in a cohort sampled during active COVID-19. Material: peripheral blood. The CDR3 reads CASSPLPPGQGETQYF. The DNA sequence reads TGTGCCAGCAGCCCCTTGCCACCGGGACAGGGGGAGACCCAGTACTTC.